The entry below describes one TCR beta chain. No antigen is known for it. Using immunoSEQ multiplex PCR, the repertoire was profiled, and TCRdb retains in-frame clones only, with some absent. The data contain approximately 1,000,000 clones, around 78% of them singletons. This specimen comes from a study of shared clonotypes between healthy human individuals. Background on the study: Contributing individuals were a couple of females and three males aged 18 to 49.

The CDR3 totals 15 residues. The junction had 5 bases not matched to a gene; V was cut back by 3 bases and J by 5 bases. Germline V gene lookup returns CDR1 KGHSH and CDR2 LQKENI. Findings and caveats of the study: Estimated richness was generally greater in naive than memory subsets.

V and J are TRBV18 and TRBJ2-7; 12 bases fit TRBD1. The source of this sequence is a man aged 18 to 29 in good health. Some clones in this sample may be carry-over from other donors' samples. The sequenced sample consisted of memory CD4+ T cells from PBMCs. Indicated subset: CD45RA-negative fraction. DNA for the CDR3: TGTGCCAGCTCACCTCCGGGACAGGGGGCCGACGAGCAGTACTTC. This sequence encodes CASSPPGQGADEQYF.